One and the same sample provided the 24 T cell receptor beta chains below, sequenced in a study of beta chain features in type 1 diabetes (dated by TCRdb to between 2017 and 2018). Overall study outcomes, separate from this receptor: Type 1 diabetes patients showed a moderate but significant shortening of TCRB CDR3 length in all four CD4+ subsets.

Their target antigens are unknown. Library creation used the immunoSEQ multiplex PCR assay. The entire amount of isolated RNA was reverse transcribed using the High Capacity cDNA Reverse Transcription Kit, so the sequenced TCRB transcripts were expressed ones. TCRdb provides this immuneACCESS table in a form limited to in-frame rearrangements. Some clones are lacking; in checked studies, under half of them reflect an unresolved V gene, and why the rest are absent is not known. Counted in this sample were 120,000 or so clones; approximately 15% of them appeared once. The ten most abundant clones make up roughly 2.6% of the sample. The sequencing input was central memory CD4+ T cells from blood. The receptors were gathered from a man younger than 35 with type 1 diabetes.

Note on this clone: The same CDR3 is also encoded by other DNA sequences in this sample. The gene calls are TRBV29-1 and TRBJ1-2; TRBD1 matches 7 bases. Germline CDR1 SQVTM, CDR2 ANQGSEA. The V gene end was trimmed by 1 base and the J gene end by 5 bases; junction bases not matched to a gene: 7. The length of the CDR3 is 14 residues. CDR3: CSVEGRGLGYGYTF. DNA of the CDR3: TGCAGCGTTGAAGGGAGGGGGCTTGGGTATGGCTACACCTTC. Variable domain in full (rest from reference TRBV29-1 and TRBJ1-2): SAVISQKPSRDICQRGTSLTIQCQVDSQVTMMFWYRQQPGQSLTLIATANQGSEATYESGFVIDKFPISRPNLTFSTLTVSNMSPEDSSIYLCSVEGRGLGYGYTFGSGTRLTVV.

In this sample, this clone turned up a few times. The chain has TRBV15 and TRBJ2-1, with D perhaps TRBD2 (6 bases). The CDR3 has 15 residues. Germline values: CDR1 LNHNV, CDR2 YYDKDF (reference sequence). V lost 0 bases and J lost 0, with 6 bases in between. The CDR3 region is CATSREGGSYNEQFF. The CDR3 nucleotides read TGTGCCACCAGCAGAGAGGGGGGCTCCTACAATGAGCAGTTCTTC.

The chain combines TRBV14 with TRBJ1-2; the match to TRBD1 covers 7 bases. Germline-derived CDR1 and CDR2 are SGHDN and FVKESK. Trimming at V came to 1 base and at J to 7 bases, leaving 6 bases not matched to a gene. The CDR3 contains 14 residues. CDR3 DNA: TGTGCCAGCAGCCAAGCACTGGACAGGTTTGGCTACACCTTC. It encodes CASSQALDRFGYTF.

The V and J genes are TRBV5-1 and TRBJ2-2; TRBD2 aligns across 7 bases. Germline trimming cut 5 bases from V and 6 bases from J; bases unmatched to any gene: 7. The CDR3 has 14 amino acids. The germline V gene has CDR1 SGHRS and CDR2 YFSETQ. The DNA for the CDR3 is TGCGCCAGCAGTTGGGGACTAAAGTCCGGGGAGCTGTTTTTT. Translated, it gives CASSWGLKSGELFF.

The chain joins TRBV6-1 to TRBJ2-2; 8 bases are a match to TRBD1. Germline CDR1 reads MNHNS; CDR2 reads SASEGT. This CDR3 spans 16 amino acids. V trimming: 4 bases; J trimming: 4 bases; junction bases outside the gene matches: 8. The CDR3 DNA is TGTGCCAGCAGTGGACAGGGGATTATCCTCACCGGGGAGCTGTTTTTT. It specifies CASSGQGIILTGELFF.

The rearrangement links TRBV27 to TRBJ2-1, with D unclear. V was pared by 2 bases and J by 8 bases, with 10 bases between. Germline CDR1 MNHEY, CDR2 SMNVEV (reference sequence). This CDR3 is 13 amino acids long. The CDR3 here is CASSLLDRYEQFF. The CDR3, as DNA: TGTGCCAGCAGTTTACTAGATAGATATGAGCAGTTCTTC.

This clone was detected only a few times. The chain recombines TRBV7-2 with TRBJ2-5; TRBD2 aligns across 7 bases. Germline assignment: CDR1 SGHTA and CDR2 FQGNSA. The CDR3 loop spans 14 amino acids. V shed 2 bases, J shed 4 bases, and the junction held 4 bases outside the gene matches. The CDR3 bases are TGTGCCAGCAGCTTATGGGGCGGGGGAGAGACCCAGTACTTC. This encodes CASSLWGGGETQYF. Drawing the rest from reference TRBV7-2 and TRBJ2-5, the complete variable domain is GAGVSQSPSNKVTEKGKDVELRCDPISGHTALYWYRQSLGQGLEFLIYFQGNSAPDKSGLPSDRFSAERTGGSVSTLTIQRTQQEDSAVYLCASSLWGGGETQYFGPGTRLLVL.

The chain employs TRBV6-5 and TRBJ2-7; D may correspond to TRBD1 or TRBD2 (5 bases each). Germline CDR1 MNHEY, CDR2 SVGAGI. The CDR3 runs to 13 residues. Trimming removed 2 bases at V and 6 bases at J, with 11 bases between. DNA of the CDR3: TGTGCCAGCAGTTACGGATGGGGGAGCGAGCAGTACTTC. Protein product: CASSYGWGSEQYF.

This rearrangement joins TRBV7-2 to TRBJ2-1; 7 bases align to TRBD2. With 8 bases clipped from V and 8 bases from J, the junction kept 6 bases outside the gene matches. The CDR3 spans 12 residues. Germline V gene sequence: CDR1 SGHTA, CDR2 FQGNSA. CDR3 bases: TGTGCCAGCGGGGGGGGTCGGGATGAGCAGTTCTTC. Translated: CASGGGRDEQFF.

The chain couples TRBV2 to TRBJ2-7; D is uncertain. CDR1 is SNHLY, CDR2 FYNNEI, per germline. This CDR3 has 14 amino acids. V lost 4 bases, J lost 1 base, and 11 bases lay in between. CDR3 protein: CASSVERLSYEQYF. The CDR3 nucleotides read TGTGCCAGCAGTGTCGAGCGTTTGTCCTACGAGCAGTACTTC.

The J gene is TRBJ2-1, the V gene TRBV9; tentative D call: TRBD1 (5 bases). Germline V gene lookup returns CDR1 SGDLS and CDR2 YYNGEE. The CDR3 consists of 14 residues. The germline V and J ends were trimmed by 4 bases and 7 bases, with 15 bases remaining between them. The CDR3 region is CASSTISRVNEQFF. The CDR3 bases are TGTGCCAGCAGCACCATAAGCAGGGTTAATGAGCAGTTCTTC.

In this sample, this clone turned up many times. This chain links TRBV4-2 with TRBJ1-1; tentatively, D is TRBD1 (5 bases). In germline, CDR1 is LGHNA, CDR2 YNFKEQ. CDR3 size: 13 residues. The germline V and J ends were trimmed by 0 bases and 11 bases, with 13 bases remaining between them. Here the CDR3 reads CASSQDKRQFAFF. Written as DNA, the CDR3 is TGTGCCAGCAGCCAAGATAAGCGACAGTTCGCTTTCTTT.

The J gene is TRBJ2-2, the V gene TRBV7-3; D gene unclear. The CDR3 is 14 amino acids. Per germline, CDR1 SGHTA and CDR2 FQGTGA. V lost 5 bases and J 7 bases, leaving 14 bases between the germline ends. The CDR3 loop reads CASSPGQAGGELFF. The CDR3 DNA is TGTGCCAGCAGCCCCGGGCAGGCCGGCGGGGAGCTGTTTTTT.

CDR3 nucleotides: TGTGCCAGCAGTAACAGGGCTAACTATGGCTACACCTTC. Protein product: CASSNRANYGYTF. The chain uses TRBV6-5 and TRBJ1-2, with TRBD1 as a possible D gene (6 bases). The CDR3 runs to 13 residues. Germline CDR1 reads MNHEY; CDR2 reads SVGAGI. Trimming cost V 5 bases and J 0 bases, with 7 bases left between them.

This clone was observed a few times. The chain uses TRBV5-1 and TRBJ2-4; 8 bases align to TRBD2. V lost 0 bases and J lost 0; bases outside the gene matches: 5. In germline, CDR1 is SGHRS, CDR2 YFSETQ. This CDR3 is built from 17 residues. The CDR3 here is CASSLGPSGLAKNIQYF. CDR3 in DNA: TGCGCCAGCAGCTTGGGGCCTAGCGGGTTAGCCAAAAACATTCAGTACTTC.

This clone has just a few counts. The V and J genes are TRBV5-6 and TRBJ1-1, with D uncertain. V lost 2 bases to trimming and J lost 4 bases, with 9 bases between them. Germline loops: CDR1 SGHDT, CDR2 YYEEEE. This CDR3 is 13 amino acids long. This chain's CDR3 is CASSLPRATEAFF. In DNA form, the CDR3 reads TGTGCCAGCAGCTTACCCCGGGCCACTGAAGCTTTCTTT.

This clone turned up a few times. This chain uses TRBV5-4 with TRBJ2-2, with D unresolved. This CDR3 is built from 15 residues. CDR1 is SGHNT and CDR2 is YYREEE in the germline V gene (reference sequence). V was pared by 0 bases and J by 2 bases, with 8 bases between. CDR3 protein: CASSLDNSNTGELFF. The CDR3 DNA is TGTGCCAGCAGCTTGGATAACAGCAACACCGGGGAGCTGTTTTTT.

The V gene is TRBV7-2, the J gene TRBJ2-7, with a tentative D call TRBD1 (6 bases). V lost 2 bases to trimming and J lost 2 bases, with 13 bases between them. CDR3 length: 15 amino acids. Looked up from germline, CDR1 is SGHTA and CDR2 is FQGNSA. The CDR3 loop reads CASSLQDSLPYEQYF. CDR3 bases: TGTGCCAGCAGCTTACAGGACAGCCTCCCCTACGAGCAGTACTTC.

This clone showed up just a few times. The rearrangement uses TRBV2 and TRBJ1-2; D might be TRBD1 (5 bases). The CDR3 runs 13 residues. V lost 6 bases and J lost 8, with 16 bases in between. Germline loops: CDR1 SNHLY, CDR2 FYNNEI. In nucleotides, the CDR3 is TGTGCCAGCAGCAGTGGGTGGGACGGCGGCTACACCTTC. It encodes CASSSGWDGGYTF.

V is TRBV27 and J is TRBJ2-7; 7 nucleotides agree with TRBD1. The CDR3 sequence is 16 residues long. Germline-derived CDR1 and CDR2 are MNHEY and SMNVEV (reference sequence). Unmatched junction bases numbered 11, after V lost 6 bases and J lost 0 bases. CDR3 loop: CASRGLGQASSYEQYF. The CDR3 coding sequence is TGTGCCAGCAGAGGGTTAGGACAGGCGAGCTCCTACGAGCAGTACTTC.

The J gene is TRBJ1-3, the V gene TRBV30; D is possibly TRBD1 (5 bases). The CDR3 length is 14 residues. Germline V gene lookup returns CDR1 GTSNPN and CDR2 SVGIG (reference sequence). V was pared by 2 bases and J by 0 bases, with 8 bases between. CDR3: CAWSTGYSGNTIYF. DNA for the CDR3: TGTGCCTGGAGTACAGGTTACTCTGGAAACACCATATATTTT.

The chain links TRBV13 to TRBJ2-3, with D perhaps TRBD1 (6 bases). The CDR3 consists of 14 residues. In germline, CDR1 is PRHDT, CDR2 FYEKMQ (reference sequence). V was pared by 3 bases and J by 6 bases, with 13 bases between. CDR3 DNA: TGTGCCAGCAGCTTCCCCCAGGGGTCGGATACGCAGTATTTT. Its translation is CASSFPQGSDTQYF.

Only a few counts were recorded for this clone. The CDR3 region is CASISGLAATGELFF. The CDR3 DNA reads TGTGCCAGTATCTCGGGACTAGCGGCCACCGGGGAGCTGTTTTTT. J is TRBJ2-2 and V is TRBV19, with 11 positions matching TRBD2. V dropped 7 bases and J dropped 4; count of bases not matched to a gene: 5. The CDR3 spans 15 residues. Germline lookup yields CDR1 LNHDA and CDR2 SQIVND (reference sequence).

This chain connects TRBV28 to TRBJ2-5, with D possibly matching TRBD1 (6 bases). V dropped 3 bases and J dropped 2 bases, with 10 bases sitting between them. Per germline, CDR1 MDHEN and CDR2 SYDVKM. The CDR3 length is 14 residues. The CDR3 nucleotides are TGTGCCAGCAGTTTCAACAGGGTTCAAGAGACCCAGTACTTC. Translating gives CASSFNRVQETQYF.